This TCR beta chain was obtained from a study of CD8 T cells in Susac syndrome. cDNA came from about 0.51 to 1 ug RNA primed by random hexamers. A multiplex approach, immunoSEQ multiplex PCR, amplified TCR beta CDR3 across 54 Vbeta and 13 Jbeta. TCRdb processed the immunoSEQ multiplex PCR reads anew with MiXCR; each CDR3 protein has one entry. The repertoire consists of fewer than 80,000 distinct CDR3 sequences, with about 94% occurring once and the leading ten covering 0.56%. The CDR3 length is 15 residues. Trimming took 4 bases from V and 2 from J, leaving 12 bases between them. Germline-derived CDR1 and CDR2 are PRHDT and FYEKMQ (reference sequence).

Sequenced sample: CD8+ T cells from PBMCs. This TCR came from a human donor with multiple sclerosis. This chain connects TRBV13 to TRBJ2-1; the D is unclear. CDR3 DNA: TGTGCCAGCAGCTCCCCCAGAGTGGCCTACAATGAGCAGTTCTTC. Residues: CASSSPRVAYNEQFF.